This entry concerns a single T cell receptor (beta chain). This CDR3 has 14 amino acids. The V gene end was trimmed by 5 bases and the J gene end by 7 bases; junction bases not matched to a gene: 5. CDR1 and CDR2 (germline): LGHNT, FRNRAP. The sample comes from a study of T cell changes during pregnancy in multiple sclerosis. Measured with immunoSEQ multiplex PCR; TCRdb has only the in-frame clones, and not every one. The repertoire consists of approximately 50,000 clones, with about 90% occurring once and the leading ten covering around 0.56%. The sequencing used CD4+ T cells from peripheral blood mononuclear cells, collected after pregnancy. The J gene is TRBJ1-6, the V gene TRBV12-5; TRBD1 agrees at 7 bases. The source is a female donor with multiple sclerosis, enrolled in a pregnancy study. CDR3 amino acids: CASGLDRTNSPLHF. As DNA, the CDR3 is TGTGCTAGTGGTCTGGACAGGACGAATTCACCCCTCCACTTT.